These T cell receptor beta chains were read from a single sample in a study of Graves' ophthalmopathy and Graves' hyperthyroidism. TCRdb called the multiplex PCR reads again in MiXCR, with one record for every CDR3 protein. The repertoire holds more than 1,000,000 distinct CDR3 sequences, with about 36% as singletons. Sample: peripheral blood or thyroid tissue (not recorded which). The receptors were sampled from an adult man with Graves' hyperthyroidism. CDR3s include the opening cysteine and the closing phenylalanine or tryptophan. The order of the fields is V gene, J gene, D gene, clone size, CDR3 DNA, CDR3 protein. The D gene is left open where the match is weak. Clone size is not always given. Where it is, it says once, few, many or a class for expanded clones.

V gene: TRBV2; J gene: TRBJ1-5; D gene: TRBD1; clone size: .; CDR3 DNA: TGTGCCAGCAGTGCGGGACAGGGATGGCAGCCCCAGCATTTT; CDR3 protein: CASSAGQGWQPQHF
V gene: TRBV20-1; J gene: TRBJ1-4; D gene: TRBD1; clone size: many; CDR3 DNA: TGCAGTGCCCTGAGCGGACAGGCAACTAATGAAAAACTGTTTTTT; CDR3 protein: CSALSGQATNEKLFF
V gene: TRBV7-9; J gene: TRBJ1-6; D gene: .; clone size: .; CDR3 DNA: TGTGCCAGCAGCTTAGGTGCTAGCGGGGGGATCAGCTATAATTCACCCCTCCACTTT; CDR3 protein: CASSLGASGGISYNSPLHF
V gene: TRBV20-1; J gene: TRBJ1-5; D gene: .; clone size: many; CDR3 DNA: TGCAGTGCTAAGAGGGGGGGCCCGCATCAGCCCCAGCATTTT; CDR3 protein: CSAKRGGPHQPQHF
V gene: TRBV6-5; J gene: TRBJ2-7; D gene: .; clone size: few; CDR3 DNA: TGTGCCAGCAGAAACGAGATTCGCGACGAGCAGTACTTC; CDR3 protein: CASRNEIRDEQYF
V gene: TRBV24-1; J gene: TRBJ2-5; D gene: .; clone size: .; CDR3 DNA: TGTGCCACCAGTGACCAAGGGAAATTGCGGGAGACCCAGTACTTC; CDR3 protein: CATSDQGKLRETQYF
V gene: TRBV25-1; J gene: TRBJ1-6; D gene: .; clone size: few; CDR3 DNA: TGTGCCAGCAGGGCGGATTCACCCCTCCACTTT; CDR3 protein: CASRADSPLHF
V gene: TRBV7-9; J gene: TRBJ1-1; D gene: .; clone size: .; CDR3 DNA: TGTGCCAGCAGCTTATTTGCAGGGAGGAAAGCTTTCTTT; CDR3 protein: CASSLFAGRKAFF
V gene: TRBV19; J gene: TRBJ2-7; D gene: .; clone size: .; CDR3 DNA: TGTGCCAGTAGTATAAGAACAGGGCTAAGCTACGAGCAGTACTTC; CDR3 protein: CASSIRTGLSYEQYF
V gene: TRBV9; J gene: TRBJ2-3; D gene: .; clone size: once; CDR3 DNA: TGTGCCAGCAGCCAGCAGGGAGGCAGCACAGATACGCAGTATTTT; CDR3 protein: CASSQQGGSTDTQYF
V gene: TRBV7-2; J gene: TRBJ2-7; D gene: TRBD2; clone size: .; CDR3 DNA: TGTGCCAGCAGGGAAAGAGAGTTAGCGGGAGGACGCTACGAGCAGTACTTC; CDR3 protein: CASRERELAGGRYEQYF
V gene: TRBV2; J gene: TRBJ2-1; D gene: .; clone size: .; CDR3 DNA: TGTGCCAGCAGCCCGGGGAGGAACAATGAGCAGTTCTTC; CDR3 protein: CASSPGRNNEQFF
V gene: TRBV11-1; J gene: TRBJ1-6; D gene: .; clone size: .; CDR3 DNA: TGTGCCAGCAGCTTAGATGTACAGGGCCTTAATTCACCCCTCCACTTT; CDR3 protein: CASSLDVQGLNSPLHF
V gene: TRBV19; J gene: TRBJ2-3; D gene: TRBD1; clone size: .; CDR3 DNA: TGTGCCAGTAGTATTAGGACAGGGAGCACAGATACGCAGTATTTT; CDR3 protein: CASSIRTGSTDTQYF
V gene: TRBV7-2; J gene: TRBJ2-7; D gene: .; clone size: .; CDR3 DNA: TGTGCCAGCAGCCCACCTTCCGGGAGAGCTAGGTACGAGCAGTACTTC; CDR3 protein: CASSPPSGRARYEQYF
V gene: TRBV7-8; J gene: TRBJ2-2; D gene: TRBD2; clone size: many; CDR3 DNA: TGTGCCAGCAGCATGCGGGAGACCGGGGAGCTGTTTTTT; CDR3 protein: CASSMRETGELFF
V gene: TRBV10-3; J gene: TRBJ1-2; D gene: TRBD1; clone size: .; CDR3 DNA: TGTGCCATCGGGACAGCCTCTAACTATGGCTACACCTTC; CDR3 protein: CAIGTASNYGYTF
V gene: TRBV6-6; J gene: TRBJ1-1; D gene: .; clone size: few; CDR3 DNA: TGTGCCAGCAGTTACTCATTTAGAGACACTGAAGCTTTCTTT; CDR3 protein: CASSYSFRDTEAFF
V gene: TRBV7-8; J gene: TRBJ1-1; D gene: .; clone size: many; CDR3 DNA: TGTGCCAGCAGCCGGGAAGAGGACACTGAAGCTTTCTTT; CDR3 protein: CASSREEDTEAFF
V gene: TRBV28; J gene: TRBJ2-7; D gene: TRBD1; clone size: .; CDR3 DNA: TGTGCCAGCAAGGGGGACAGGAACTACGAGCAGTACTTC; CDR3 protein: CASKGDRNYEQYF
V gene: TRBV7-3; J gene: TRBJ2-2; D gene: .; clone size: .; CDR3 DNA: TGTGCCAGCAGCTTAACCCGAGAGGGGTCCGGGGAGCTGTTTTTT; CDR3 protein: CASSLTREGSGELFF
V gene: TRBV5-1; J gene: TRBJ1-3; D gene: .; clone size: many; CDR3 DNA: TGCGCCAGCAGCCCGTACTCTGGAAACACCATATATTTT; CDR3 protein: CASSPYSGNTIYF
V gene: TRBV12-3/TRBV12-4; J gene: TRBJ1-4; D gene: .; clone size: .; CDR3 DNA: TGTGCCAGCAGTTACTCGGTTTTACCTCAGACAAGCAAGGATGAAAAACTGTTTTTT; CDR3 protein: CASSYSVLPQTSKDEKLFF
V gene: TRBV2; J gene: TRBJ2-5; D gene: TRBD2; clone size: .; CDR3 DNA: TGTGCCAGCACGACTAGCGGGACTCAAGAGACCCAGTACTTC; CDR3 protein: CASTTSGTQETQYF
V gene: TRBV7-9; J gene: TRBJ2-7; D gene: .; clone size: .; CDR3 DNA: TGTGCCAGCAGCTTAACCATCCCCTACGAGCAGTACTTC; CDR3 protein: CASSLTIPYEQYF
V gene: TRBV2; J gene: TRBJ1-3; D gene: .; clone size: .; CDR3 DNA: TGTGCCAGCAGCCGCGGGACCGAAGGAAACACCATATATTTT; CDR3 protein: CASSRGTEGNTIYF
V gene: TRBV2; J gene: TRBJ1-2; D gene: .; clone size: many; CDR3 DNA: TGTGCCAACCCGCCGGTTGGGACTAGCTACACCTTC; CDR3 protein: CANPPVGTSYTF
V gene: TRBV12-3/TRBV12-4; J gene: TRBJ2-7; D gene: TRBD1; clone size: many; CDR3 DNA: TGTGCCAGCAGTTTACAGGGGGCGGCCGAGCAGTACTTC; CDR3 protein: CASSLQGAAEQYF
V gene: TRBV10-3; J gene: TRBJ1-2; D gene: TRBD1; clone size: .; CDR3 DNA: TGTGCCATCACCGAGGACAGGGCGGACTACACCTTC; CDR3 protein: CAITEDRADYTF
V gene: TRBV5-1; J gene: TRBJ1-1; D gene: TRBD1; clone size: many; CDR3 DNA: TGCGCCAGCAGCTCTAACGCAAGGGGGCGCGGCACTGAAGCTTTCTTT; CDR3 protein: CASSSNARGRGTEAFF
V gene: TRBV4-1; J gene: TRBJ2-5; D gene: TRBD2; clone size: .; CDR3 DNA: TGCGCCAGCAGCCAGACGGGACTAGTAAGGTACTTC; CDR3 protein: CASSQTGLVRYF
V gene: TRBV20-1; J gene: TRBJ2-5; D gene: .; clone size: .; CDR3 DNA: TGCAGTGCTAGAGATGTGGGGACCCAGTACTTC; CDR3 protein: CSARDVGTQYF
V gene: TRBV4-3; J gene: TRBJ2-7; D gene: TRBD1; clone size: few; CDR3 DNA: TGCGCCAGCAGCCAAGATTTTTTGCGGGACAGGGGCCACGAGCAGTACTTC; CDR3 protein: CASSQDFLRDRGHEQYF
V gene: TRBV25-1; J gene: TRBJ1-1; D gene: .; clone size: .; CDR3 DNA: TGTGCCTGGAGCCCCGTTGGGCCGTGGGTTACTGAAGCTTTCTTT; CDR3 protein: CAWSPVGPWVTEAFF
V gene: TRBV10-3; J gene: TRBJ1-1; D gene: TRBD1; clone size: few; CDR3 DNA: TGTGCCATCAGTGAGTCGACAGGGAGGGCTGAAGCTTTCTTT; CDR3 protein: CAISESTGRAEAFF
V gene: TRBV3-1; J gene: TRBJ2-7; D gene: .; clone size: .; CDR3 DNA: TGTGCCAGCAGCCAAGTCGGTCTGGACTACGAGCAGTACTTC; CDR3 protein: CASSQVGLDYEQYF
V gene: TRBV5-1; J gene: TRBJ1-5; D gene: TRBD1; clone size: many; CDR3 DNA: TGCGCCAGCCGGGACAGGGAGGATCAGCCCCAGCATTTT; CDR3 protein: CASRDREDQPQHF
V gene: TRBV6-1; J gene: TRBJ1-1; D gene: .; clone size: many; CDR3 DNA: TGTGCCAGCAGTGTCAGGTGGGACACTGAAGCTTTCTTT; CDR3 protein: CASSVRWDTEAFF
V gene: TRBV2; J gene: TRBJ2-7; D gene: TRBD1; clone size: .; CDR3 DNA: TGTGCCAGCAGGCGACAGGGTAGCAGGTCGTTCGAGCAGTACTTC; CDR3 protein: CASRRQGSRSFEQYF
V gene: TRBV7-3; J gene: TRBJ2-5; D gene: .; clone size: .; CDR3 DNA: TGTGCCAGCAGCTTAAACCGCGTTGGACTCACAGAGACCCAGTACTTC; CDR3 protein: CASSLNRVGLTETQYF
V gene: TRBV4-1; J gene: TRBJ1-4; D gene: .; clone size: .; CDR3 DNA: TGCGCCAGCAGCCGGAACCGGGATCAGGGTGAAAAACTGTTTTTT; CDR3 protein: CASSRNRDQGEKLFF
V gene: TRBV10-2; J gene: TRBJ2-7; D gene: .; clone size: .; CDR3 DNA: TGCGCCAGCAGTGCCGGACAGCAAACCTACGAGCAGTACTTC; CDR3 protein: CASSAGQQTYEQYF
V gene: TRBV7-8; J gene: TRBJ2-7; D gene: .; clone size: many; CDR3 DNA: TGTGCCAGCAGCTTCGAGGGGGGCTACGAGCAGTACTTC; CDR3 protein: CASSFEGGYEQYF
V gene: TRBV20-1; J gene: TRBJ1-4; D gene: .; clone size: many; CDR3 DNA: TGCAGTGGTCAGCCTGGGTTGGGAAGGATGTTTTTT; CDR3 protein: CSGQPGLGRMFF
V gene: TRBV20-1; J gene: TRBJ2-5; D gene: .; clone size: .; CDR3 DNA: TGCAGTGCTAGAGATCCGAAGGGTCTGGTTTCTGGAGAGACCCAGTACTTC; CDR3 protein: CSARDPKGLVSGETQYF
V gene: TRBV2; J gene: TRBJ2-2; D gene: TRBD2; clone size: many; CDR3 DNA: TGTGCCAGCAGTTTGGTAGGACTAGCGGGAGACACCGGGGAGCTGTTTTTT; CDR3 protein: CASSLVGLAGDTGELFF
V gene: TRBV12-3/TRBV12-4; J gene: TRBJ1-2; D gene: .; clone size: .; CDR3 DNA: TGTGCCAGCAAAGGGTACTATGGCTACACCTTC; CDR3 protein: CASKGYYGYTF
V gene: TRBV15; J gene: TRBJ2-5; D gene: TRBD1; clone size: .; CDR3 DNA: TGTGCCACCAGCAGAACCGTACAGGGACAGGAGACCCAGTACTTC; CDR3 protein: CATSRTVQGQETQYF
V gene: TRBV19; J gene: TRBJ1-5; D gene: .; clone size: many; CDR3 DNA: TGTGCCAGTATTCCGGTACGGGGGGTAGACAATCAGCCCCAGCATTTT; CDR3 protein: CASIPVRGVDNQPQHF
V gene: TRBV20-1; J gene: TRBJ1-5; D gene: .; clone size: .; CDR3 DNA: TGCAGTGCTCATATACTGGACAGTACTAATCAGCCCCAGCATTTT; CDR3 protein: CSAHILDSTNQPQHF
V gene: TRBV10-3; J gene: TRBJ2-5; D gene: TRBD1; clone size: .; CDR3 DNA: TGTGCCATGGAGATCGCACCGAGGACAGGGAGGAAACAAGAGACCCAGTACTTC; CDR3 protein: CAMEIAPRTGRKQETQYF